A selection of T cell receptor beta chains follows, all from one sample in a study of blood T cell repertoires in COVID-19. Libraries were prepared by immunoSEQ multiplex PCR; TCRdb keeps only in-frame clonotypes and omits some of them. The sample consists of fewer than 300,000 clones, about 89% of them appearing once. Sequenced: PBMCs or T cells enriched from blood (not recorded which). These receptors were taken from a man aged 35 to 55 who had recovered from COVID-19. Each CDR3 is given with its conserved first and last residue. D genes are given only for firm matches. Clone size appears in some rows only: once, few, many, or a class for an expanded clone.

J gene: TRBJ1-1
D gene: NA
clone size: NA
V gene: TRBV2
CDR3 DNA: TGTGCCAGTCTTGCGGGGGGGGTTAGGAACACTGAAGCTTTCTTT
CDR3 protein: CASLAGGVRNTEAFF

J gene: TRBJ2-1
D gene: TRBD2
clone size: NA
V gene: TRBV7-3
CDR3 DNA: TGTGCCAGCAGCTTAAGTCGCGGGGGTGGACTAGGCGATTCGCAGTTCTTC
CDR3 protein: CASSLSRGGGLGDSQFF

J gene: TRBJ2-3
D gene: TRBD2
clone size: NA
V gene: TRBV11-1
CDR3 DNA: TGTGCCAGCAGCTTCCCCGGCGGGAGGGTAGATACGCAGTATTTT
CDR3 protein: CASSFPGGRVDTQYF

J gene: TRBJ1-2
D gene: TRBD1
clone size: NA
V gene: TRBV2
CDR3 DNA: TGTGCCAGCAGGGTAACAGGGGGCGCGGGCTATGGCTACACCTTC
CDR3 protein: CASRVTGGAGYGYTF

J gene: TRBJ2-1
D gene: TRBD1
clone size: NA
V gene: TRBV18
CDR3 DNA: TGTGCCAGCTCACCCCCGGACAGGGCCTACAATGAGCAGTTCTTC
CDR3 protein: CASSPPDRAYNEQFF

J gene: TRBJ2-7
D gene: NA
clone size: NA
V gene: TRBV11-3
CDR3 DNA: TGTGCCAGCAGACTCATCGCCGAGCAGTACTTC
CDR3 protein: CASRLIAEQYF

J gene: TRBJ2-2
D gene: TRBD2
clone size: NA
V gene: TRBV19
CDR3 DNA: TGTGCCAGTAGTATCCAAGCGGGAGAGCTCACCGGGGAGCTGTTTTTT
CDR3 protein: CASSIQAGELTGELFF

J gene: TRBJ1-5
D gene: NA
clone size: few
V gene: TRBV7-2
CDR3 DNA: TGTGCCAGCAGCTTAATGGGGGCGAAGCCCCAGCATTTT
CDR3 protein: CASSLMGAKPQHF

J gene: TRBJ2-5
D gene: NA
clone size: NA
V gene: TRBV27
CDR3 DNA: TGTGCCAGCAGTTTAGGTAGCTCCGGCGGAAAGACCCAGTACTTC
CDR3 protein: CASSLGSSGGKTQYF

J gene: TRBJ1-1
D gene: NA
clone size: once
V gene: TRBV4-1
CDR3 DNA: TGCGCCAGCAGCCAGGGGGGTTGGCTAAACACTGAAGCTTTCTTT
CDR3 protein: CASSQGGWLNTEAFF

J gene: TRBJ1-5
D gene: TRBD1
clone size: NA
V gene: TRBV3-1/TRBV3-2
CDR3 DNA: TGTGCCAGCAGCCAGGGACAGTCGCCGCCCCAGCATTTT
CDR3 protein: CASSQGQSPPQHF

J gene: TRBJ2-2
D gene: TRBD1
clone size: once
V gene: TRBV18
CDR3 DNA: TGTGCCAGCTCACCGCCCACCGGGACAGGTTTGACCGGGGAGCTGTTTTTT
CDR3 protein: CASSPPTGTGLTGELFF

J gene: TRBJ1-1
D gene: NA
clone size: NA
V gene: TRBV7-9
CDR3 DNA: TGTGCCAGCCTTAAAACAAAGGGGTCCAACACTGAAGCTTTCTTT
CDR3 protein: CASLKTKGSNTEAFF

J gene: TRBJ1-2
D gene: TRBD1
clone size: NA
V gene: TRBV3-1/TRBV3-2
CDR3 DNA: TGTGCCAGCAGCCGACAGGGGGCGGGGGGCTACACCTTC
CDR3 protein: CASSRQGAGGYTF

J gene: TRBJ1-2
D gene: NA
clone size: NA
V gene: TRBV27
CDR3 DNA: TGTGCCAGCAGTCCCGGGGTGGTTTTCTATGGCTACACCTTC
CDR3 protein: CASSPGVVFYGYTF

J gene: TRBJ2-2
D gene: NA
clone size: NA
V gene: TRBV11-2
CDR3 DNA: TGTGCCAGCAGCTTAACGGACAGTCGAGCCGGGGAGCTGTTTTTT
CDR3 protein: CASSLTDSRAGELFF

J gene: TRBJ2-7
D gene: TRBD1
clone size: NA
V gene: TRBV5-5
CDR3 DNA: TGTGCCAGCAGCTTTTCCCGGACAGGAGACTACGAGCAGTACTTC
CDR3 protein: CASSFSRTGDYEQYF

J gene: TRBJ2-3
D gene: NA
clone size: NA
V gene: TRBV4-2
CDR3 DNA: TGTGCCAGCAGCCCCGTCCTACGGACAGGCACAGATACGCAGTATTTT
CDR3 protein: CASSPVLRTGTDTQYF

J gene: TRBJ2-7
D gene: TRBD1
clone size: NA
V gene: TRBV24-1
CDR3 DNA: TGTGCCACCAGTGGTTCAGGGGGTAGCTACGAGCAGTACTTC
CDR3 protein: CATSGSGGSYEQYF

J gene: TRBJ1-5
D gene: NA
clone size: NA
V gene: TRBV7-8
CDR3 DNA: TGTGCCAGCAGCGCAAAACGGGATTTCAATCAGCCCCAGCATTTT
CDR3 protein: CASSAKRDFNQPQHF

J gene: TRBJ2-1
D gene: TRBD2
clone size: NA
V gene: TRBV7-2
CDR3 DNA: TGTGCCAGCAGCTTAGAAGGACGCGCGGGAGTGGATGAGCAGTTCTTC
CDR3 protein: CASSLEGRAGVDEQFF

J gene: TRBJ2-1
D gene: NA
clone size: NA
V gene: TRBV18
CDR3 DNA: TGTGCCAGCTCACCTACAGGGGTGGGGGGCAATGAGCAGTTCTTC
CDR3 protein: CASSPTGVGGNEQFF

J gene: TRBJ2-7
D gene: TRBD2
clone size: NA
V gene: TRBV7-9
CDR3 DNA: TGTGCCAGCAGCCCGGGGGGTTACGAGCAGTACTTC
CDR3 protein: CASSPGGYEQYF

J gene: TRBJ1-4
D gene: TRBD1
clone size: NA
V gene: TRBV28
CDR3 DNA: TGTGCCAGCAAACCGGGACAGTGGGACAATGAAAAACTGTTTTTT
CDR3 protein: CASKPGQWDNEKLFF

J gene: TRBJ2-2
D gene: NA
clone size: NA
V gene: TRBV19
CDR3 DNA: TGTGCCAGTAGTATACAGAGGACCGGGGAGCTGTTTTTT
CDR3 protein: CASSIQRTGELFF

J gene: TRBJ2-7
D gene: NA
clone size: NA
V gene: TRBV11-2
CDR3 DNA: TGTGCCAGCAGCTTAGATCATTCGGGCCGGGGGTACGAGCAGTACTTC
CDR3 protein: CASSLDHSGRGYEQYF

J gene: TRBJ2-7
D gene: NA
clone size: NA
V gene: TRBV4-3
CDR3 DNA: TGCGCCAGCAGCCAAGGGTCCACAGGGAACTACGAGCAGTACTTC
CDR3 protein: CASSQGSTGNYEQYF

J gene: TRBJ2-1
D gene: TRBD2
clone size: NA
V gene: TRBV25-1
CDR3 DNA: TGTGCCAGCAGTCCATACACTAGCGGGAACAATGAGCAGTTCTTC
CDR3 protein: CASSPYTSGNNEQFF

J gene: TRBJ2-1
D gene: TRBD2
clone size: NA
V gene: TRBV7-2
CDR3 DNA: TGTGCCAGCAGCCTCCCGCTAGCGGGTTTCAATGAGCAGTTCTTC
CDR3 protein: CASSLPLAGFNEQFF

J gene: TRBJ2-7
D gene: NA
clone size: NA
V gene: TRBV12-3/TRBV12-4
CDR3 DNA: TGTGCCAGCAGCACTGACTACGAGCAGTACTTC
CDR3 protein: CASSTDYEQYF

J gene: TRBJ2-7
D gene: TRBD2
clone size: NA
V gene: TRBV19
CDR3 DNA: TGTGCCAGTACGCCGACTAGCGGCTCCTACGAGCAGTACTTC
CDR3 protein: CASTPTSGSYEQYF

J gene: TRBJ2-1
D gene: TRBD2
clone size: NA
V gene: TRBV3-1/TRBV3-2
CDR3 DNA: TGTGCCAGCAGCCATTGGACTAGCGGATCATATTACAATGAGCAGTTCTTC
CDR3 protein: CASSHWTSGSYYNEQFF

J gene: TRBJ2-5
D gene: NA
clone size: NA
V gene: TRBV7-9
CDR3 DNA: TGTGCCAGCAGCTATAGGCCGGGACAAGAGACCCAGTACTTC
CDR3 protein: CASSYRPGQETQYF

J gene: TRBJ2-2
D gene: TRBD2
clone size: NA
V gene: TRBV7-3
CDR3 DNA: TGTGCCAGCAGCTTAGGGACTAGTACCGGGGAGCTGTTTTTT
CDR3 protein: CASSLGTSTGELFF

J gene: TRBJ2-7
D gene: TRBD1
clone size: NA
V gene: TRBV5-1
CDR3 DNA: TGCGCCAGCAGCTTGGGACAGGGGGCGGCCGAGCAGTACTTC
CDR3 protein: CASSLGQGAAEQYF

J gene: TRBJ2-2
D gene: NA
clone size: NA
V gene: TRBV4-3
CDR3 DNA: TGCGCCAGCAGCCAAGAGGCGGGCAGCAACACCGGGGAGCTGTTTTTT
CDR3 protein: CASSQEAGSNTGELFF

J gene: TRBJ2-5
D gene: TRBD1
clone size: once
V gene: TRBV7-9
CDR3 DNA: TGTGCCAGCAGCTTAGCGCCGGGACAGGGGAAGGGGGCACAAGAGACCCAGTACTTC
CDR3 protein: CASSLAPGQGKGAQETQYF

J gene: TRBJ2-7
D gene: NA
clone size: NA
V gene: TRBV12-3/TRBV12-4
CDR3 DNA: TGTGCCAGCGGAACAGTGATCTACGAGCAGTACTTC
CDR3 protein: CASGTVIYEQYF

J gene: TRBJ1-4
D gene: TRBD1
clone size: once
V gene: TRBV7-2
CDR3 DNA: TGTGCCAGCAGCAAACAGGGGGGAAGAGAAAAACTGTTTTTT
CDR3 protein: CASSKQGGREKLFF

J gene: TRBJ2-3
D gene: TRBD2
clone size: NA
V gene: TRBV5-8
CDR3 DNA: TGTGCCAGCAGCTTGGGTGCTAGCGGGGGGGCAGATACGCAGTATTTT
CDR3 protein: CASSLGASGGADTQYF

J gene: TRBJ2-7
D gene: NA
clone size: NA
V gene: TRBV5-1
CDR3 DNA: TGCGCCAGCAGCTTCGACAAGGCCTACGAGCAGTACTTC
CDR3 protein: CASSFDKAYEQYF

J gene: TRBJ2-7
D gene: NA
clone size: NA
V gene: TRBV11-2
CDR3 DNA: TGTGCCAGCAGCTTATCATCGGGGGAGCAGTACTTC
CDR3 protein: CASSLSSGEQYF

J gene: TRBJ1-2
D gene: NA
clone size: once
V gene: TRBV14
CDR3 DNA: TGTGCCAGCAGCCAACAGGGAATGTGGAACTATGGCTACACCTTC
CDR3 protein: CASSQQGMWNYGYTF

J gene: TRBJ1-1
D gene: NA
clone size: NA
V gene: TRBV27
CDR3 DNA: TGTGCCAGCAGCCTGGGGCGAGTTAATACAGTAGAAGCTTTCTTT
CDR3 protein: CASSLGRVNTVEAFF

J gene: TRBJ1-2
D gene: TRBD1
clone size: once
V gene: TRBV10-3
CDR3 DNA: TGTGCCATCAGGACCGGGACAGAATTCGGCTATGGCTACACCTTC
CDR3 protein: CAIRTGTEFGYGYTF

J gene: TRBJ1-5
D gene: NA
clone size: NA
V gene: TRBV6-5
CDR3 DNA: TGTGCCAGCAGGAGACATAATAGCAATCAGCCCCAGCATTTT
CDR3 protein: CASRRHNSNQPQHF

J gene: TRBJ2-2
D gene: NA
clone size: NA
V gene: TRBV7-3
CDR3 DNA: TGTGCCAGCAGCTGGGGACAGAACACCGGGGAGCTGTTTTTT
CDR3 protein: CASSWGQNTGELFF

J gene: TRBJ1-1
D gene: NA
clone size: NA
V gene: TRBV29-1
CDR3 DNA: TGCAGCGTCCGAGGGGGGGGGACTGAAGCTTTCTTT
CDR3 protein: CSVRGGGTEAFF

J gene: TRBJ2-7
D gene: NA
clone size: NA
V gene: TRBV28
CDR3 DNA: TGTGCCAGCAGTTTGGGTATTGGAGGAGGTCGTCAGTACTTC
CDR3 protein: CASSLGIGGGRQYF

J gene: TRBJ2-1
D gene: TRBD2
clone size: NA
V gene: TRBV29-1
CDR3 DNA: TGCAGCGTTGATCCCTTGGGACTAGCAAAAGATGGACCCAAGTTCTTC
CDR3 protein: CSVDPLGLAKDGPKFF

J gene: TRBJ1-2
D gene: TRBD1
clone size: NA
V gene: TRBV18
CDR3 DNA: TGTGCCAGCTCCCAATTGGACAGGGGGGCTGGCTACACCTTC
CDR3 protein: CASSQLDRGAGYTF

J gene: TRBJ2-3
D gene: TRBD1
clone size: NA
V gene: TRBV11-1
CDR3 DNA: TGTGCCAGCAGTAACAGGGGGCTCACAGATACGCAGTATTTT
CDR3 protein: CASSNRGLTDTQYF